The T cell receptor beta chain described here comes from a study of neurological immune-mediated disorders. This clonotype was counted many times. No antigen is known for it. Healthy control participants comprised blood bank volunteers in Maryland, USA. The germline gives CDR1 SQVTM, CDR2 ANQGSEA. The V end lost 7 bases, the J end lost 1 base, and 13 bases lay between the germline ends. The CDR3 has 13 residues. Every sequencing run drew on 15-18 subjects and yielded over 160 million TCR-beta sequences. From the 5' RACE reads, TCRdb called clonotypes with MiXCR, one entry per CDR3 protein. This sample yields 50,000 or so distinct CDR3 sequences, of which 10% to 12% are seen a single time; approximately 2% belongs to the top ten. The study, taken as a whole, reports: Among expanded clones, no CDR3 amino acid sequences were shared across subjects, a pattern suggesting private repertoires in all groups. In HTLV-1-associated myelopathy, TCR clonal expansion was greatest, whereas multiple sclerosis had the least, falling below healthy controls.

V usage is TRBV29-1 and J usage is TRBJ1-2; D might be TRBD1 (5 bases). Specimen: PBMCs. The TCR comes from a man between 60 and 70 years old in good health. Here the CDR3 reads CSAQGGGNYGYTF. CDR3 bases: TGCAGCGCTCAGGGAGGAGGTAACTATGGCTACACCTTC.